Sequencing of this TCR beta chain was carried out in a study of monozygotic twins with cystic fibrosis (dated by TCRdb to about 2021). About the study as a whole: Barcoded libraries were prepared from around 3.2 micrograms of fragmented DNA with roughly 15 PCR cycles. To assess genetic influence on V and J gene usage, the study compared TCR beta repertoires within and across 16 monozygotic twin pairs with cystic fibrosis. Ten female and six male twin pairs, aged roughly 2.0 to 40 years (median around 10 years) and mostly children and adolescents, were included in the cohort. Data for three of the twin pairs had been reported previously in another context. On the day of blood sampling, twins were ranked among 1,100 or so cohort participants for weight-for-height and for FEVPerc (FEV1 disease centile).

The twin pairs came from the European Cystic Fibrosis Twin and Sibling Study Cohort, which recruited patients from 150 or so CF clinics across 14 European countries. Both zygosity and CFTR genotype were checked in-house, and zygosity was tested with multiplex PCR across nine short tandem repeat loci. Peripheral blood was sampled from each twin, and clinical parameters were recorded on the day of blood sampling. Phenol/chloroform extraction was used to isolate genomic DNA from peripheral blood cells, and the DNA was then kept in TE buffer at 4 degrees C. On this clone: Its antigen is not yet known. No per-base quality is available; no much larger clone lies one base away.

General conclusions and limits of the study: V gene usage was most similar to the co-twin for 13 of 16 pairs, and J usage for 8 of 16 pairs, suggesting genetic constraints. Simpson clonality was found to be generally low (median roughly 0.0092), suggesting a naive-dominated repertoire, although higher clonality was observed in the most severely affected patients. The cohort was small, and no association was found between shared CDR3 numbers and age, concordance or disease severity. Significantly higher nucleotide-identical clonotype sharing was observed within monozygotic CF twin pairs than between unrelated CF individuals (P = 0.000026, Mann-Whitney).

Following the manufacturer's instructions, the researchers used the immunoSEQ immune profiling system to amplify TCR beta CDR3 regions via multiplex PCR. Sequencing was performed on an Illumina NextSeq system. The paper's processing steps were these. Sequence data were processed on the immunoSEQ Analyzer platform, and clonality was calculated as the square root of Simpson's index of productive rearrangements. V and J usage similarity was measured by Jensen-Shannon distance, and CDR3 generation probabilities were computed with OLGA. Shared CDR3 sequences were searched against the immuneACCESS database (August 2020) and VDJdb (December 2020). Entries here come from immuneACCESS through TCRdb and include only in-frame sequences with V and J called. Some clones fail to appear in such tables; in the studies checked, an unresolved V gene covers under half of the shortfall, and the cause of the remainder is unknown. V and J calls and clone size are given by that table; D and trimming were obtained from the DNA. The table for this sample lists approximately 10,000 clones; 85% of them were counted only once. Of the sample, over 0.45% is held by the ten largest clones.

V is reduced by 3 bases and J by 5 bases, leaving a spacing of 14 bases between them. The CDR3 runs 14 residues from the cysteine to the phenylalanine. Here the CDR3 DNA is all that survives: 42 bases in frame from base 1. CDR1 MNHNY and CDR2 SVGAGI were looked up in the germline V gene (reference sequence). The chain links TRBV6-6 with TRBJ2-7; matching of 6 bases hints at TRBD2 as the D gene. The TCR originated in a man in his late teens or twenties with cystic fibrosis. Sequenced material: blood. The nucleotide sequence is TGTGCCAGCAGTTATTGGGCGGGGTTGGACGAGCAGTACTTC. Its coded protein is CASSYWAGLDEQYF.